The 17 T cell receptor beta chains below all came from one sample that was sequenced in a study of CD8 T cells in Susac syndrome. With random hexamers, roughly 0.45 to 1 ug RNA was reverse transcribed. Each CDR3 protein is one row after TCRdb ran MiXCR on the immunoSEQ multiplex PCR reads. The sample records 140,000 to 150,000 distinct CDR3 sequences, 94% being singletons. Sequenced input: CD4+ T cells from PBMCs. The origin of the receptors is a human donor in good health.

The chain combines TRBV20-1 with TRBJ2-5; 11 bases map to TRBD1. J was trimmed by 1 base and V by 6 bases; bases with no gene match: 13. Germline V gene lookup returns CDR1 DFQATT and CDR2 SNEGSKA (reference sequence). The CDR3 spans 17 residues. The CDR3 loop reads CSATVAPGQGGQETQYF. CDR3 nucleotides: TGCAGTGCCACAGTGGCGCCGGGACAGGGGGGCCAAGAGACCCAGTACTTC.

This rearrangement joins TRBV6-2 or TRBV6-3 to TRBJ2-5; D unresolved. The CDR3 is 11 residues long. Trimming took 5 bases from V and 10 from J, leaving 11 bases between them. Looked up from germline, CDR1 is MNHEY and CDR2 is SVGEGT. The CDR3 is CASSRRRGQYF. CDR3 nucleotides: TGTGCCAGCAGTAGACGTCGTGGCCAGTACTTC.

This clonotype was found a few times. V usage is TRBV15 and J usage is TRBJ2-1, with 9 bases aligning to TRBD2. V shed 0 bases, J shed 3 bases, and the junction held 6 bases outside the gene matches. Germline V CDR1 and CDR2: LNHNV, YYDKDF (reference sequence). This CDR3 has 17 residues. CDR3 loop: CATSRDDAGGYYNEQFF. CDR3 DNA sequence: TGTGCCACCAGCAGAGATGATGCGGGAGGGTACTACAATGAGCAGTTCTTC.

The gene calls are TRBV6-1 and TRBJ2-7; possibly TRBD2 for D (5 bases). Looked up from germline, CDR1 is MNHNS and CDR2 is SASEGT. This CDR3 has 13 amino acids. V was clipped by 5 bases and J by 1 base, with 9 bases between them. In nucleotides, the CDR3 is TGTGCCAGCAGTACTGAGGGTTCCTACGAGCAGTACTTC. This gives the protein CASSTEGSYEQYF.

This chain joins TRBV20-1 and TRBJ2-7, with TRBD2 matching over 11 bases. Germline V gene lookup returns CDR1 DFQATT and CDR2 SNEGSKA (reference sequence). Trimming at V came to 1 base and at J to 4 bases, leaving 6 bases not matched to a gene. The CDR3 has 15 residues. The CDR3 here is CSARALAGGPYEQYF. The CDR3 nucleotides read TGCAGTGCTAGAGCTTTAGCGGGAGGGCCTTACGAGCAGTACTTC.

The rearrangement uses TRBV12-5 and TRBJ1-5, with a tentative D call TRBD1 (5 bases). This CDR3 is 16 amino acids long. V lost 6 bases and J lost 3, with 18 bases in between. In germline, CDR1 is LGHNT, CDR2 FRNRAP. The CDR3 coding sequence is TGTGCTAGTGGCCCGCCCGGGACGGGACTCAATCAGCCCCAGCATTTT. Its translation: CASGPPGTGLNQPQHF.

The V call is TRBV5-1, the J call TRBJ2-7, with 7 bases that match TRBD2. The V gene end was trimmed by 4 bases and the J gene end by 1 base; junction bases not matched to a gene: 11. The CDR3 runs 16 residues. Germline lookup yields CDR1 SGHRS and CDR2 YFSETQ. The CDR3 loop is CASSPNFGGSSYEQYF. The CDR3 DNA reads as TGCGCCAGCAGCCCCAACTTTGGCGGGAGTTCCTACGAGCAGTACTTC.

The V and J genes are TRBV2 and TRBJ1-5; the D is unclear. V lost 1 base to trimming and J lost 1 base, with 5 bases between them. Germline CDR1 reads SNHLY; CDR2 reads FYNNEI. The CDR3 contains 14 residues. CDR3 region: CASSEVRSNQPQHF. DNA of the CDR3: TGTGCCAGCAGTGAAGTGAGGAGCAATCAGCCCCAGCATTTT.

The gene calls are TRBV7-2 and TRBJ1-3; no definite D call. With 1 base removed from V and 0 bases from J, the gap between germline ends came to 10 bases. The CDR3 has 16 amino acids. From germline, CDR1 is SGHTA and CDR2 FQGNSA. Written as DNA, the CDR3 is TGTGCCAGCAGCTTAGTGGCTTTCGGCTCTGGAAACACCATATATTTT. Protein sequence: CASSLVAFGSGNTIYF.

V gene TRBV7-6 combines with J gene TRBJ2-5; D not resolved. V was clipped by 0 bases and J by 1 base, with 6 bases between them. Germline V gene sequence: CDR1 SGHVS, CDR2 FNYEAQ. The CDR3 has 14 amino acids. For the CDR3, the DNA is TGTGCCAGCAGCTTAGCCGGCAGCCAAGAGACCCAGTACTTC. This sequence encodes CASSLAGSQETQYF.

The rearrangement joins TRBV3-1 to TRBJ2-7, with D possibly being TRBD1 or TRBD2 (6 bases each). V was pared by 0 bases and J by 0 bases, with 15 bases between. CDR1 LGHDT and CDR2 YNNKEL come from the germline V gene (reference sequence). This CDR3 comprises 17 residues. CDR3 loop: CASSQDRNRDFSYEQYF. Here the CDR3 DNA reads TGTGCCAGCAGCCAAGACCGCAACAGGGACTTCTCCTACGAGCAGTACTTC.

V is TRBV2 and J is TRBJ2-4; TRBD1 or TRBD2 may be the D gene (6 bases each). V lost 5 bases, J lost 1 base, and 15 bases lay in between. This CDR3 has 16 residues. From germline, CDR1 is SNHLY and CDR2 FYNNEI. This chain's CDR3 is CASSLGGPGAKNIQYF. In DNA, the CDR3 is TGTGCCAGCAGTCTTGGGGGGCCTGGGGCCAAAAACATTCAGTACTTC.

The chain joins TRBV18 to TRBJ2-1, with TRBD2 matching 10 bases. Germline loops: CDR1 KGHSH, CDR2 LQKENI. The length of the CDR3 is 13 residues. The J segment lost 8 bases and the V segment lost 3 bases, leaving 1 base of the junction unmatched. Here the CDR3 reads CASSPGTSDEQFF. The CDR3 DNA sequence: TGTGCCAGCTCACCGGGGACTAGCGATGAGCAGTTCTTC. The entire variable domain, with the rest obtained from reference TRBV18 and TRBJ2-1, is as follows: NAGVMQNPRHLVRRRGQEARLRCSPMKGHSHVYWYRQLPEEGLKFMVYLQKENIIDESGMPKERFSAEFPKEGPSILRIQQVVRGDSAAYFCASSPGTSDEQFFGPGTRLTVL.

The chain couples TRBV2 to TRBJ2-1, with TRBD2 matching 11 bases. CDR1 is SNHLY and CDR2 is FYNNEI in the germline V gene. This CDR3 is 15 amino acids long. V trimming: 7 bases; J trimming: 4 bases; junction bases outside the gene matches: 6. CDR3 DNA: TGTGCCAGCACCCGGGGACTAGCGGCTTACAATGAGCAGTTCTTC. It specifies CASTRGLAAYNEQFF.

The gene calls are TRBV19 and TRBJ1-2; a weak D match, TRBD1 (6 bases). The CDR3 loop spans 14 amino acids. Per germline, CDR1 LNHDA and CDR2 SQIVND (reference sequence). V was shortened by 6 bases and J by 4 bases, with 15 bases between the two germline ends. This chain's CDR3 is CASSPHDRSYGYTF. DNA for the CDR3: TGTGCCAGTAGCCCTCACGACAGGAGCTATGGCTACACCTTC. Full variable domain (missing parts from reference TRBV19 and TRBJ1-2): DGGITQSPKYLFRKEGQNVTLSCEQNLNHDAMYWYRQDPGQGLRLIYYSQIVNDFQKGDIAEGYSVSREKKESFPLTVTSAQKNPTAFYLCASSPHDRSYGYTFGSGTRLTVV.

The genes are TRBV10-3 and TRBJ2-1, with D possibly called TRBD1 or TRBD2 (5 bases each). V lost 11 bases, J lost 7 bases, and 18 bases lay in between. CDR1 ENHRY and CDR2 SYGVKD come from the germline V gene. This CDR3 spans 13 amino acids. As DNA, the CDR3 is TGTGCCTCATCAGGGAGTACAGATAATGAGCAGTTCTTC. This gives the protein CASSGSTDNEQFF.

The genes are TRBV18 and TRBJ1-1; no firm D call. The V gene's germline CDR1 is KGHSH and CDR2 LQKENI. CDR3 length: 13 residues. V lost 2 bases and J lost 6, with 10 bases in between. The CDR3 spells CASSPMADAEAFF. The CDR3 DNA follows: TGTGCCAGCTCACCAATGGCAGACGCTGAAGCTTTCTTT.